The rows below give T cell receptor beta chains drawn from one sample of a study of identical twins. One entry per CDR3 protein, called by TCRdb with MiXCR from the 5' RACE reads. Of about 200,000 distinct CDR3 sequences detected, 6% to 9% appear once; the ten largest clones hold around 2.1%. This same sample was also part of a study on yellow fever vaccine responses in identical twins.

The sequencing input was memory (CD45RO+) T cells sorted from blood. Receptors were obtained from a woman in her late teens or twenties in good health. Each CDR3 is given with its conserved first and last residue. The D gene is left open where the match is weak. A clone size is listed for some rows: how often the clone was seen (once, few, many), or a class if it is expanded.

cdr3_nt	cdr3_aa	d_call	v_call	j_call	clone_size
TGTGCCAGCAGCCGCGGAGCGGCGACTAGCGGGACTCTCTACGAGCAGTACTTC	CASSRGAATSGTLYEQYF	TRBD2	TRBV3-1	TRBJ2-7	.
TGTGCCAGCAGTCGGGACAGGGGTAATGAGCAGTTCTTC	CASSRDRGNEQFF	TRBD1	TRBV2	TRBJ2-1	.
TGTGCCAGCAGTCAGACGGGCGTCAAGGATGGCTACACCTTC	CASSQTGVKDGYTF	.	TRBV2	TRBJ1-2	many
TGCAGTGCTAAAAACGGCAGAAACTATGGCTACACCTTC	CSAKNGRNYGYTF	.	TRBV20-1	TRBJ1-2	few
TGTGCCACCAGCTCATCGGCTAGTCTCCTGTATTTT	CATSSSASLLYF	.	TRBV24-1	TRBJ2-3	few
TGCGCCAGCAGAAGGACACTCAGAGAAAGGCCCCAGTACTTC	CASRRTLRERPQYF	.	TRBV10-1	TRBJ2-5	few
TGCAGTGCTAGTGCGGAGGCCTACGAGCAGTACTTC	CSASAEAYEQYF	.	TRBV20-1	TRBJ2-7	few
TGCAGCGTAAAAGGGACTAGCGGGAGGGCCGGTACTAGCGAGCAGTACTTC	CSVKGTSGRAGTSEQYF	TRBD2	TRBV29-1	TRBJ2-7	many
TGTGCCAGCAGCAAAGCCAAGGCCGAGCGGGGTTCCTACAATGAGCAGTTCTTC	CASSKAKAERGSYNEQFF	.	TRBV21-1	TRBJ2-1	few
TGTGCCAGCAGCAGAGGGCGGTCAGGAGCAGATACGCAGTATTTT	CASSRGRSGADTQYF	.	TRBV6-1	TRBJ2-3	.
TGCAGCGTTGTGGGGCAGGGTTCGGGCACTGAAGCTTTCTTT	CSVVGQGSGTEAFF	.	TRBV29-1	TRBJ1-1	.
TGTGCCAGCAGCTTAAAATCTAGCGAGTACGAGCAGTACTTC	CASSLKSSEYEQYF	.	TRBV7-6	TRBJ2-7	few
TGTGCCATCAATGGAGATCTCAATTCACCCCTCCACTTT	CAINGDLNSPLHF	.	TRBV10-3	TRBJ1-6	many
TGTGCCAGCTCGCCAGGGACAGGGGGTATCTACGAGCAGTACTTC	CASSPGTGGIYEQYF	TRBD1	TRBV18	TRBJ2-7	.
TGTGCCAGCAGCCTCACCGTCCCGGGATACGAGCAGTACTTC	CASSLTVPGYEQYF	.	TRBV6-1	TRBJ2-7	.
TGTGCCAGCAGCCGGAGCGGGCGGATAATTAACTATGGCTACACCTTC	CASSRSGRIINYGYTF	.	TRBV28	TRBJ1-2	few
TGCAGTGCTAGAGGTTCAGCGGGAGGGTCCTACAATGAGCAGTTCTTC	CSARGSAGGSYNEQFF	TRBD2	TRBV20-1	TRBJ2-1	few
TGCAGTGCTGGGAAGACAGGGAAAGAGACCCAGTACTTC	CSAGKTGKETQYF	TRBD1	TRBV20-1	TRBJ2-5	.
TGTGCCACCGAAGGGACAGGGGGTACCTATGGCTACACCTTC	CATEGTGGTYGYTF	TRBD1	TRBV24-1	TRBJ1-2	.
TGTGCCAGCAGCTTTCACGTCAGACCGACTTCCTACGAGCAGTACTTC	CASSFHVRPTSYEQYF	.	TRBV12-1	TRBJ2-7	few
TGTGCCACCCAGGCAGGCTCCTACGAGCAGTACTTC	CATQAGSYEQYF	.	TRBV7-9	TRBJ2-7	few
TGTGCCAGCAGTTACCTTAGCGGGGGTAACACCGGGGAGCTGTTTTTT	CASSYLSGGNTGELFF	TRBD2	TRBV6-5	TRBJ2-2	many
TGTGCCACCAGTGCCCTGGGACAGCTAGGCACAGATACGCAGTATTTT	CATSALGQLGTDTQYF	TRBD1	TRBV24-1	TRBJ2-3	.
TGTGCCAGCAGTGAATCCTTAGGTCTGGACAGGGATGACGAGCAGTACTTC	CASSESLGLDRDDEQYF	TRBD1	TRBV6-1	TRBJ2-7	many
TGTGCCAGCAGCTCTCAGGTAGTAGGGAGCAATCAGCCCCAGCATTTT	CASSSQVVGSNQPQHF	.	TRBV28	TRBJ1-5	.
TGTGCCAGCAGCTTAAGTGGTGAGCAGTTCTTC	CASSLSGEQFF	.	TRBV7-3	TRBJ2-1	many
TGTGCCAGCTCACCAAACCAGGGGAAAAGCAATGAGCAGTTCTTC	CASSPNQGKSNEQFF	.	TRBV18	TRBJ2-1	.
TGTGCCAGCAGTTTGGAGACTAGCGGGGGGGCCGGACGCAATGAGCAGTTCTTC	CASSLETSGGAGRNEQFF	TRBD2	TRBV12-3/TRBV12-4	TRBJ2-1	few
TGTGCCAGCAGTCGGACACCCGGCAGCTACGAGCAGTACTTC	CASSRTPGSYEQYF	.	TRBV27	TRBJ2-7	many
TGTGCCACCAGTGATTTGCCCGGGGCCATGGGGTTGGAGACCCAGTACTTC	CATSDLPGAMGLETQYF	.	TRBV24-1	TRBJ2-5	.
TGTGCCAGCTCGCCCAACGCGGGGGGGCCCTACGAGCAGTACTTC	CASSPNAGGPYEQYF	TRBD2	TRBV18	TRBJ2-7	few
TGTGCCAGCAGCTTTTCCGGGACACATAACTACGAGCAGTACTTC	CASSFSGTHNYEQYF	.	TRBV7-8	TRBJ2-7	.
TGCGCCAGCAGCGTCAGGGGTCCCGGGGACACTGAAGCTTTCTTT	CASSVRGPGDTEAFF	.	TRBV5-1	TRBJ1-1	few
TGCAGTGCTTATTACCAGGGGACATCCTACGAGCAGTACTTC	CSAYYQGTSYEQYF	.	TRBV20-1	TRBJ2-7	many
TGCAGCGTTGAATTTCTAAGACTAGCGGGAGGCGCGGGCTCCTACAATGAGCAGTTCTTC	CSVEFLRLAGGAGSYNEQFF	TRBD2	TRBV29-1	TRBJ2-1	many
TGTGCCAGCAGTTTAACCGGACAGGGGGAAAACATTCAGTACTTC	CASSLTGQGENIQYF	TRBD1	TRBV28	TRBJ2-4	many
TGTGCCACCAGTGAAAACAGGGCATCTGGGGCCAACGTCCTGACTTTC	CATSENRASGANVLTF	.	TRBV24-1	TRBJ2-6	few
TGTGCCAGCAGTCAGGGAGGGGGTCGTCAGCCCCAGCATTTT	CASSQGGGRQPQHF	.	TRBV9	TRBJ1-5	.
TGTGCCAGCAGCTTGTCTCAGGACAATGAGCAGTTCTTC	CASSLSQDNEQFF	.	TRBV11-3	TRBJ2-1	.
TGCGCCAGCAGCTCCGGGACAGAAATTTCTGGGGCCAACGTCCTGACTTTC	CASSSGTEISGANVLTF	TRBD1	TRBV5-1	TRBJ2-6	few
TGCAGCGTTGAAGTGGCTAGCGGACAAGAGACCCAGTACTTC	CSVEVASGQETQYF	TRBD2	TRBV29-1	TRBJ2-5	many
TGTGCCATCAGTGAGCCCATCTCCGGGTACGAGCAGTACTTC	CAISEPISGYEQYF	.	TRBV10-3	TRBJ2-7	many
TGTGCCAGCAGCTTAGAACAGGGGGCCTACGAGCAGTACTTC	CASSLEQGAYEQYF	TRBD1	TRBV7-2	TRBJ2-7	many
TGTGCCAGCAGGAACAGGGACGCAACTAATGAAAAACTGTTTTTT	CASRNRDATNEKLFF	.	TRBV6-2/TRBV6-3	TRBJ1-4	few
TGTGCCAGCAGTGCCACAGGGAACTATGGCTACACCTTC	CASSATGNYGYTF	.	TRBV25-1	TRBJ1-2	.
TGTGCCAGCAGCAAACTTAGCGGGAGGGCCTGGAAAGAGCAGTTCTTC	CASSKLSGRAWKEQFF	TRBD2	TRBV6-2/TRBV6-3	TRBJ2-1	.
TGTGCCAGTAGTTCAACCTCCCGGGACCCCGGGGGAGATACGCAGTATTTT	CASSSTSRDPGGDTQYF	.	TRBV19	TRBJ2-3	few
TGTGCCAGCCAAGGTGGAGCATCCTACGAGCAGTACTTC	CASQGGASYEQYF	.	TRBV25-1	TRBJ2-7	few